The rows below give T cell receptor beta chains drawn from one sample of a study of cytomegalovirus exposure and HLA in healthy donors. The table came from immunoSEQ multiplex PCR; TCRdb's copy has only in-frame clones and leaves some out. The sample comprises some 130,000 clones, approximately 77% of which are singletons, and around 1.3% rests with the top ten. Sequenced: PBMCs. Receptors originate from a woman between 40 and 50 years old in good health and CMV-seronegative. Each CDR3 is given with its conserved first and last residue. Fields, in order: J gene, V gene, clone size, D gene, CDR3 protein, CDR3 DNA. The D gene is left open where the match is weak. Clone size is given for some rows only: seen once, a few or many times, or a class if the clone is expanded.

>TRBJ1-2|TRBV6-5|NA|NA
CASSYSFQSNYGYTF
TGTGCCAGCAGTTACTCGTTCCAGTCTAACTATGGCTACACCTTC
>TRBJ2-7|TRBV19|once|TRBD2
CASSSQGTRSNEQYF
TGTGCCAGTAGTTCGCAGGGGACTAGAAGTAACGAGCAGTACTTC
>TRBJ2-4|TRBV29-1|few|NA
CSATLQAEVKNIQYF
TGCAGCGCCACCCTACAGGCCGAGGTAAAAAACATTCAGTACTTC
>TRBJ2-3|TRBV27|NA|NA
CAAHPYGTSTDTQYF
TGTGCCGCCCATCCTTACGGGACTAGCACAGATACGCAGTATTTT
>TRBJ1-3|TRBV7-9|NA|NA
CASSLGPDASGNTIYF
TGTGCCAGCAGCTTGGGGCCCGATGCCTCTGGAAACACCATATATTTT
>TRBJ1-5|TRBV7-9|once|TRBD1
CASSLAGQVNQPQHF
TGTGCCAGCAGCTTAGCGGGACAGGTCAATCAGCCCCAGCATTTT
>TRBJ1-2|TRBV29-1|NA|NA
CSANPDSPKGYGCTF
NA
>TRBJ2-7|TRBV5-1|NA|TRBD2
CASYVRAGENYEQYF
TGCGCCAGCTACGTACGAGCGGGGGAGAACTACGAGCAGTACTTC
>TRBJ1-6|TRBV13|NA|TRBD1
CASSSGQDYNSPLHF
TGTGCCAGCAGCTCCGGACAGGACTATAATTCACCCCTCCACTTT
>TRBJ1-3|TRBV27|NA|NA
CASSSPQGNTIYF
TGTGCCAGCAGTTCCCCACAGGGAAACACCATATATTTT
>TRBJ2-7|TRBV14|NA|NA
CASSQVIGYEQYF
TGTGCCAGCAGCCAAGTAATCGGGTACGAGCAGTACTTC
>TRBJ1-4|TRBV7-6|NA|NA
CASSSGEDKLFF
TGTGCCAGCAGCTCTGGAGAGGATAAACTGTTTTTT
>TRBJ1-2|TRBV6-5|NA|NA
CASGDSDNYGYTF
TGTGCCAGCGGAGACAGCGACAACTATGGCTACACCTTC
>TRBJ1-2|TRBV29-1|NA|NA
CSVGVGGNYGYTF
TGCAGCGTTGGCGTCGGGGGGAACTATGGCTACACCTTC
>TRBJ1-1|TRBV7-9|NA|NA
CASSLFQGNTEAFF
TGTGCCAGCAGCTTATTTCAGGGGAACACTGAAGCTTTCTTT
>TRBJ1-2|TRBV11-1|once|NA
CASSQNEGFGGYTF
TGTGCCAGCAGCCAAAATGAGGGTTTTGGTGGCTACACCTTC
>TRBJ2-1|TRBV18|NA|NA
CASSPEQFNEQFF
TGTGCCAGCTCACCGGAACAGTTCAATGAGCAGTTCTTC
>TRBJ1-2|TRBV20-1|once|NA
CSTPGNYGYTF
TGCAGTACTCCAGGGAACTATGGCTACACCTTC
>TRBJ1-1|TRBV27|NA|TRBD1
CASSSAGTGGVTEAFF
TGTGCCAGCAGTTCCGCCGGGACAGGGGGGGTGACTGAAGCTTTCTTT
>TRBJ1-5|TRBV7-8|NA|NA
CASSLRAGAYSNQPQHF
TGTGCCAGCAGCCTCCGGGCAGGGGCATATAGCAATCAGCCCCAGCATTTT
>TRBJ1-5|TRBV29-1|NA|NA
CSVEEASNQPQHF
TGCAGCGTTGAGGAAGCGAGCAATCAGCCCCAGCATTTT
>TRBJ2-7|TRBV7-8|NA|NA
CASSLSPAQGNIYEQYF
TGTGCCAGCAGCTTGTCCCCCGCGCAGGGGAACATCTACGAGCAGTACTTC
>TRBJ1-1|TRBV7-9|NA|NA
CASSLFVGSDRLPEAFF
TGTGCCAGCAGCTTATTCGTGGGCTCAGACAGGCTACCTGAAGCTTTCTTT
>TRBJ1-2|TRBV28|NA|NA
CASSTHTLGGYTF
TGTGCCAGCAGCACCCACACCCTAGGAGGCTACACCTTC
>TRBJ1-2|TRBV4-2|NA|NA
CASSQVVRDTYGYTF
TGTGCCAGCAGCCAAGTCGTCAGGGACACCTATGGCTACACCTTC
>TRBJ1-3|TRBV19|NA|NA
CASSIMRLEAKRSGNTIYF
TGTGCCAGTAGTATTATGAGGCTAGAGGCCAAGCGATCTGGAAACACCATATATTTT
>TRBJ1-1|TRBV13|NA|NA
CASSFQTGGAFF
TGTGCCAGCAGTTTCCAGACAGGTGGGGCTTTCTTT
>TRBJ2-5|TRBV6-4|NA|NA
CAIQRQETQYF
TGTGCCATCCAGAGGCAAGAGACCCAGTACTTC
>TRBJ2-4|TRBV4-1|NA|TRBD1
CASSSDRGLYDGAKNIQYF
TGCGCCAGCAGCTCGGACAGGGGTTTGTACGACGGGGCCAAAAACATTCAGTACTTC
>TRBJ1-3|TRBV18|NA|NA
CASSPNMGAFGNTIYF
TGTGCCAGCTCACCTAATATGGGGGCTTTTGGAAACACCATATATTTT
>TRBJ1-6|TRBV28|NA|TRBD1
CASSLVGQGLRNSPLHF
TGTGCCAGCAGTTTAGTGGGACAGGGCCTTCGGAATTCACCCCTCCACTTT
>TRBJ1-2|TRBV5-1|NA|TRBD1
CASSSRGQGGRLNYGYTF
TGCGCCAGCAGCTCACGGGGTCAGGGGGGACGACTGAACTATGGCTACACCTTC
>TRBJ1-1|TRBV6-6|NA|TRBD1
CASSYGTGRNTEAFF
TGTGCCAGCAGTTACGGGACAGGGAGGAACACTGAAGCTTTCTTT
>TRBJ1-2|TRBV18|NA|TRBD1
CASSPGTGGDYGYTF
TGTGCCAGCTCACCCGGGACAGGGGGTGACTATGGCTACACCTTC
>TRBJ2-2|TRBV5-5|NA|TRBD1
CASSWTGNANTGELFF
TGTGCCAGCAGCTGGACAGGTAACGCGAACACCGGGGAGCTGTTTTTT
>TRBJ2-7|TRBV2|once|TRBD1
CASRGTGISEQYF
TGTGCCAGCAGAGGGACAGGGATCTCCGAGCAGTACTTC
>TRBJ2-7|TRBV19|NA|TRBD1
CASSVGTVAYEQYF
TGTGCCAGTAGTGTGGGGACAGTTGCCTACGAGCAGTACTTC
>TRBJ1-4|TRBV28|NA|TRBD1
CASSTPGGKEKLFF
TGTGCCAGCAGTACCCCAGGGGGGAAGGAAAAACTGTTTTTT
>TRBJ1-2|TRBV6-5|NA|TRBD1
CASSLTGGGIYGYTF
TGTGCCAGCAGCCTCACAGGGGGCGGAATCTATGGCTACACCTTC
>TRBJ1-2|TRBV2|once|NA
CASSGGTGYGYTF
TGTGCCAGCAGTGGCGGGACTGGATATGGCTACACCTTC
>TRBJ2-7|TRBV27|NA|TRBD1
CASSFGTGGYEQYF
TGTGCCAGCAGTTTTGGGACAGGGGGCTACGAGCAGTACTTC
>TRBJ2-5|TRBV2|NA|NA
CASSGERAAGETQYF
TGTGCCAGCAGCGGGGAGAGGGCAGCAGGAGAGACCCAGTACTTC
>TRBJ2-5|TRBV5-6|NA|NA
CASSTGQTQETQYF
TGTGCCAGCAGCACAGGACAGACCCAAGAGACCCAGTACTTC
>TRBJ2-5|TRBV7-8|NA|NA
CASSLDTGQETQYF
TGTGCCAGCAGCCTGGATACAGGTCAAGAGACCCAGTACTTC
>TRBJ1-1|TRBV6-1|NA|NA
CASDRGGTEAFF
TGTGCCAGCGATCGAGGGGGAACTGAAGCTTTCTTT
>TRBJ2-7|TRBV5-6|NA|NA
CASSLAGRGEQYF
TGTGCCAGCAGCTTGGCGGGGAGGGGGGAGCAGTACTTC
>TRBJ2-1|TRBV2|few|TRBD1
CASTLGGTGGSNEQFF
TGTGCCAGCACCCTAGGGGGGACAGGGGGCTCCAATGAGCAGTTCTTC
>TRBJ2-2|TRBV5-1|NA|NA
CASSWGGGDTGELFF
TGCGCCAGCAGCTGGGGGGGCGGCGACACCGGGGAGCTGTTTTTT
>TRBJ2-1|TRBV4-3|NA|TRBD1
CASSQRQGLGNEQFF
TGCGCCAGCAGCCAAAGACAGGGGTTGGGCAATGAGCAGTTCTTC
>TRBJ1-3|TRBV4-1|NA|NA
CASSQPDRTPGNTIYF
TGCGCCAGCAGCCAACCCGACAGGACCCCTGGAAACACCATATATTTT
>TRBJ1-1|TRBV5-1|NA|NA
CASSLVIAGDTEAFF
TGCGCCAGCAGCTTGGTTATAGCGGGCGACACTGAAGCTTTCTTT
>TRBJ1-6|TRBV6-5|NA|TRBD1
CASRRTGEVSPLHF
TGTGCCAGCAGGCGGACAGGGGAGGTGTCACCCCTCCACTTT
>TRBJ1-1|TRBV25-1|NA|NA
CASRSTGTSLGGAFF
TGTGCCAGCAGATCGACCGGGACTTCCTTAGGAGGTGCTTTCTTT
>TRBJ1-2|TRBV28|once|NA
CAGARAGAVYGYTF
TGTGCCGGAGCTCGGGCGGGGGCAGTCTATGGCTACACCTTC
>TRBJ2-7|TRBV20-1|NA|NA
CSATGNEQYF
TGCAGTGCTACGGGAAACGAGCAGTACTTC